The 10 T cell receptor beta chains in this list originate from one sample, sequenced in a study of T cells after posttransplantation cyclophosphamide. The naive gate required viable CD3+CD4+ or CD3+CD8+ cells with CCR7+CD45RA+CD45RO-CD95-CD27+CD28+ phenotype. Sequenced by immunoSEQ multiplex PCR; TCRdb stores in-frame clones only, minus some. This table has fewer than 40,000 clones, around 90% appearing once. What was sequenced was naive CD4+ T cells sorted from PBMCs. The receptors here all came from a woman aged 60 to 75 in good health, CMV-negative, and a related stem cell transplant donor.

This clone appeared once. V and J are TRBV28 and TRBJ2-7; 11 bases are a match to TRBD2. Per germline, CDR1 MDHEN and CDR2 SYDVKM. J was trimmed by 6 bases and V by 6 bases; bases with no gene match: 4. The CDR3 sequence is 13 residues long. CDR3 loop: CASSRGTSGEQYF. The CDR3 nucleotides are TGTGCCAGCAGCCGCGGGACTAGCGGCGAGCAGTACTTC.

This clone turned up a few times. V is TRBV19 and J is TRBJ1-5; D is ambiguous. The germline V gene encodes CDR1 LNHDA and CDR2 SQIVND (reference sequence). With 11 bases removed from V and 3 bases from J, the gap between germline ends came to 11 bases. CDR3 length: 12 residues. The CDR3 region is CAHNITNQPQHF. CDR3 in DNA: TGTGCCCACAATATAACCAATCAGCCCCAGCATTTT. Filled out from reference TRBV19 and TRBJ1-5, the complete variable domain reads DGGITQSPKYLFRKEGQNVTLSCEQNLNHDAMYWYRQDPGQGLRLIYYSQIVNDFQKGDIAEGYSVSREKKESFPLTVTSAQKNPTAFYLCAHNITNQPQHFGDGTRLSIL.

The V and J genes are TRBV6-1 and TRBJ1-1, with TRBD1 matching over 10 bases. The V and J ends lost 8 bases and 5 bases, in that order; junction bases with no gene match: 11. Germline V gene sequence: CDR1 MNHNS, CDR2 SASEGT. The CDR3 totals 15 residues. The CDR3 reads CASEDRGHASTEAFF. The CDR3 nucleotides are TGTGCCAGCGAAGACAGGGGGCATGCGTCGACTGAAGCTTTCTTT.

The CDR3 coding sequence is TGTGCCAGCAGTTACTCGAATGGGGGCGCGGGCTATGGCTACACCTTC. Translated: CASSYSNGGAGYGYTF. The rearrangement uses TRBV6-5 and TRBJ1-2; tentatively, D is TRBD1 (6 bases). CDR1 and CDR2 (germline): MNHEY, SVGAGI. This CDR3 has 16 amino acids. V lost 0 bases, J lost 4 bases, and 15 bases lay in between.

The chain combines TRBV27 with TRBJ2-5, with a weak D call TRBD1 (6 bases). V was trimmed by 6 bases and J by 1 base, leaving 15 bases between them. This CDR3 is built from 15 residues. Germline assignment: CDR1 MNHEY and CDR2 SMNVEV (reference sequence). The CDR3 coding sequence is TGTGCCAGCAGCCAATCAGGGGTCCTCCAAGAGACCCAGTACTTC. Encoded protein: CASSQSGVLQETQYF.

This sequence joins TRBV5-1 and TRBJ1-2; perhaps TRBD1 as D (5 bases). Trimming stripped 0 bases from V and 3 bases from J, with 6 bases between. The CDR3 has 13 amino acids. Germline loops: CDR1 SGHRS, CDR2 YFSETQ. The CDR3 DNA reads as TGCGCCAGCAGCTTGGAAGGGGACTATGGCTACACCTTC. Residues: CASSLEGDYGYTF.

This clone occurred a few times. The genes are TRBV28 and TRBJ1-2; D ambiguous. Trimming pared 7 bases from V and 2 bases from J, leaving 11 bases between. The CDR3 totals 13 residues. The germline V gene encodes CDR1 MDHEN and CDR2 SYDVKM. CDR3 in amino acids: CASNINPNYGYTF. The CDR3 DNA sequence: TGTGCCAGCAATATTAATCCGAACTATGGCTACACCTTC.

The chain uses TRBV28 and TRBJ2-1; 11 bases fit TRBD1. The CDR3 totals 16 residues. Germline CDR1 reads MDHEN; CDR2 reads SYDVKM. Trimming cost V 5 bases and J 8 bases; bases outside gene matches: 11. The CDR3 nucleotides read TGTGCCAGCAGTACCCCGGGACAGGGGGTACCCTATGAGCAGTTCTTC. The encoded protein is CASSTPGQGVPYEQFF.

The rearrangement links TRBV5-4 to TRBJ2-5, with a weak D call TRBD1 (6 bases). This CDR3 has 15 residues. Trimming took off 4 bases at V and 3 bases at J, with 16 bases between the two ends. The germline CDR1 and CDR2 sequences are SGHNT and YYREEE (reference sequence). This CDR3 reads CASSPGQPTKETQYF. Written as DNA, the CDR3 is TGTGCCAGCAGCCCAGGACAGCCAACGAAAGAGACCCAGTACTTC.

The sample holds a few counts of this clone. The chain couples TRBV29-1 to TRBJ2-1, with D possibly being TRBD2 (5 bases). The CDR3 runs 15 residues. Germline CDR1 reads SQVTM; CDR2 reads ANQGSEA. The CDR3 DNA follows: TGCACCCTTACCCTAGCAACTACTTCCTACAATGAGCAGTTCTTC. Translation gives CTLTLATTSYNEQFF.